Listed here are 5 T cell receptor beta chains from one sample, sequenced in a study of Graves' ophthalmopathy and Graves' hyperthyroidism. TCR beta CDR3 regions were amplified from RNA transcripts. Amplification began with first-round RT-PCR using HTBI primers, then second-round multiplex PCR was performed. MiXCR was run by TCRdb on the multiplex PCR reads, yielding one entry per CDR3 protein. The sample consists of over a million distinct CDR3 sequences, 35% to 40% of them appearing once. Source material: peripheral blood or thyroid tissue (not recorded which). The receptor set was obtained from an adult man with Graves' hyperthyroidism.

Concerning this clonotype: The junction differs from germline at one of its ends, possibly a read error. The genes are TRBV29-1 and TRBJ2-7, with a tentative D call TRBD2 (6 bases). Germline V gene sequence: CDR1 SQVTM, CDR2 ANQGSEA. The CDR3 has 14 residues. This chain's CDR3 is CSVEGGGEAGELYF. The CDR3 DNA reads TGCAGCGTTGAGGGAGGTGGGGAGGCCGGGGAGCTGTACTTC.

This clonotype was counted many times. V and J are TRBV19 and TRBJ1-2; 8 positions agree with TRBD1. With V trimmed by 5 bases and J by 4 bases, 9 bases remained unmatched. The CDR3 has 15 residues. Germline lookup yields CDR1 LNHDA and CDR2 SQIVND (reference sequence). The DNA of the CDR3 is TGTGCCAGTAGTGGCCTCAAAGACAGGGGCTATGGCTACACCTTC. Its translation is CASSGLKDRGYGYTF.

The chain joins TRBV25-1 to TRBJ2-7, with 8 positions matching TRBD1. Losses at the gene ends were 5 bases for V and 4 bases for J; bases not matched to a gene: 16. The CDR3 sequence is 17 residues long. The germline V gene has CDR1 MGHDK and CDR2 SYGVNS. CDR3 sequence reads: CASSSPPRTGPLYEQYF. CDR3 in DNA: TGTGCCAGCAGTAGCCCTCCCAGGACAGGGCCCCTTTACGAGCAGTACTTC.

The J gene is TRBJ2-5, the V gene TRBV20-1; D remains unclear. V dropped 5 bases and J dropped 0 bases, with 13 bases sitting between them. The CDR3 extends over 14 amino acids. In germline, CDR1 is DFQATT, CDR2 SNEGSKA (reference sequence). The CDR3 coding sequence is TGCAGTGCTGTGCCTCGGGTCCACCAAGAGACCCAGTACTTC. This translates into CSAVPRVHQETQYF.

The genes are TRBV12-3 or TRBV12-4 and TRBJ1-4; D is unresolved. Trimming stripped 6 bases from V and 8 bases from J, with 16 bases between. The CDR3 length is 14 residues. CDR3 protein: CASSHRVGDEKLFF. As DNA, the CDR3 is TGTGCCAGCAGCCATAGGGTAGGCGACGAAAAACTGTTTTTT.